Here is one T cell receptor (beta chain) with its context. This entry comes from a study of blood T cell repertoires in COVID-19. Study context: Sites in the United States, Italy and Spain provided acute and convalescent COVID-19 samples. Nucleic acid was either cDNA or gDNA, and it came from T cells, B-cell-depleted T cells, or PBMCs.

Original methodology: How many nucleated cells were present was estimated from reference gene primer amplification. TCRdb's table, derived via immunoSEQ multiplex PCR, lists solely in-frame clones and lacks some. V and J calls and clone size come straight from that table; D and trimming were deduced from the DNA. The sample has 95,000 to 150,000 clones; approximately 87% are singletons. This clonotype was sampled from a woman in her 50s with acute or convalescent COVID-19. Sequencing used peripheral blood.

The CDR3 loop reads CASSGTGVRQPQHF. As DNA, the CDR3 is TGTGCCAGCAGTGGGACAGGGGTGAGGCAGCCCCAGCATTTT. The chain combines TRBV2 with TRBJ1-5, with TRBD1 matching 9 bases. Per germline, CDR1 SNHLY and CDR2 FYNNEI. This CDR3 contains 14 residues. V lost 4 bases, J lost 7 bases, and 5 bases stayed unmatched.